This T cell receptor (beta chain) was obtained from a study of blood T cells in healthy people across ages. Germline V lookup: CDR1 MNHNS, CDR2 SASEGT. The CDR3 sequence is 15 residues long. The V end lost 2 bases, the J end lost 4 bases, and 14 bases lay between the germline ends. A remark on this clonotype: The antigen remains unidentified.

Study results and caveats: The percentage of naive T cells correlated strongly with TCR beta diversity.

PCR was performed a second time for about 7 to 11 cycles using a sample-barcoded 5' primer and a J-beta primer mix. MiXCR, run by TCRdb on the 5' RACE reads, gives a single entry per CDR3 protein. Among 1.5 million to 1.9 million distinct CDR3 sequences, approximately 43% were seen once, and the ten largest hold 4%. This rearrangement joins TRBV6-1 to TRBJ1-1; D is uncertain. The sample was blood. The TCR was taken from a woman aged 18 to 35 in good health. The CDR3 sequence is CASSELTSAGTEAFF. The CDR3 DNA reads as TGTGCCAGCAGTGAATTGACATCCGCGGGCACTGAAGCTTTCTTT.